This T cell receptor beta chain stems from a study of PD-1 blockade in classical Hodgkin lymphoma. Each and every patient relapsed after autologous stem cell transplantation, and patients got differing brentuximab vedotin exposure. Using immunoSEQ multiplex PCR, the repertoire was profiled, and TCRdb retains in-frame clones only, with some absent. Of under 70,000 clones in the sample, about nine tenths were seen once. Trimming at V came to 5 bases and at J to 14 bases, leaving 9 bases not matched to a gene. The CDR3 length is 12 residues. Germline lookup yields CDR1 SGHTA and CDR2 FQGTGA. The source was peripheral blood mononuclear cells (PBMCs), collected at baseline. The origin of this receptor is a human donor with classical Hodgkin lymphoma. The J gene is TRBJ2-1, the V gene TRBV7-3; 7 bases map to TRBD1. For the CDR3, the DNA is TGTGCCAGCAGCCCCGACAGGGTGATAGAGTTCTTC. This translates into CASSPDRVIEFF. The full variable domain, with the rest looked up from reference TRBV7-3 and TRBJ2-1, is GAGVSQTPSNKVTEKGKYVELRCDPISGHTALYWYRQSLGQGPEFLIYFQGTGAADDSGLPNDRFFAVRPEGSVSTLKIQRTERGDSAVYLCASSPDRVIEFFGPGTRLTVL.